This T cell receptor beta chain was found in a study of CD8+ T cells in alopecia areata. In the study overall: Scoring of severity for treated patients was based on percentage of affected scalp area.

Study findings and constraints: In patients, TCRs were shared less clearly than in mice, and HLA may possibly be involved. The study also sequences resident alphabeta T cells of normal skin in scalp samples.

CDR1 and CDR2 (germline): SQVTM, ANQGSEA. The CDR3 contains 14 residues. V shed 1 base, J shed 0 bases, and the junction held 3 bases outside the gene matches. Sequencing templates came from extracted RNA that was reverse transcribed into cDNA. TCRdb's copy holds only in-frame clones and misses some; the assay was immunoSEQ multiplex PCR. The profile shows nearly 200,000 clones, roughly 60% of them singletons. A few counts support this clone. The target antigen is unknown. Treatment indicated: oral pan-JAK inhibitor, 5-10 mg twice daily. This specimen consisted of CD4+ T cells sorted from blood, obtained at week 24, from a patient treated with tofacitinib. The V gene is TRBV29-1, the J gene TRBJ2-7, with 7 positions matching TRBD2. This TCR was sampled from a human donor with alopecia areata. This CDR3 reads CSVEASGRSYEQYF. The CDR3 DNA sequence: TGCAGCGTTGAAGCTAGCGGTCGCTCCTACGAGCAGTACTTC.